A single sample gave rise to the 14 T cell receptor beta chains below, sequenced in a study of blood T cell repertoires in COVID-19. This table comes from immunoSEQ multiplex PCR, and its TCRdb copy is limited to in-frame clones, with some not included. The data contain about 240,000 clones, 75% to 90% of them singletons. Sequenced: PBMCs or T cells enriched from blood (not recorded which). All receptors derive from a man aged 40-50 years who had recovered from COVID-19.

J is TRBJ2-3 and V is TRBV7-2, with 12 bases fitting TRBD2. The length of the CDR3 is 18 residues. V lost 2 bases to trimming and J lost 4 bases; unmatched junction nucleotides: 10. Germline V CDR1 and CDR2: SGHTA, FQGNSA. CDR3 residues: CASSLLAGGRSPPDTQYF. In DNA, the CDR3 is TGTGCCAGCAGCTTACTAGCGGGGGGGCGATCACCCCCAGATACGCAGTATTTT.

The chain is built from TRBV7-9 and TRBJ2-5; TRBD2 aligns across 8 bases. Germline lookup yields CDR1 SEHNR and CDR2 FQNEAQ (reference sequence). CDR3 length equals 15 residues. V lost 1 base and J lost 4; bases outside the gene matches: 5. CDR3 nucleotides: TGTGCCAGCAGCTTAGAAATACTAGCGGTAGAGACCCAGTACTTC. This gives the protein CASSLEILAVETQYF.

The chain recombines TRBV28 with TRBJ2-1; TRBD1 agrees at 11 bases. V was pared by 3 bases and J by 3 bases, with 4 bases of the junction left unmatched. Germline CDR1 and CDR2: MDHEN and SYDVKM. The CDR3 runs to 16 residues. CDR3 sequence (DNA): TGTGCCAGCAGTTTCCCCGGGACAGGGGGCTACAATGAGCAGTTCTTC. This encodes CASSFPGTGGYNEQFF.

The CDR3 DNA reads TGCGCCAGCAGCCAAGCGGGGGGGACTAGCGGGAGAAATGAGCAGTTCTTC. Its protein product is CASSQAGGTSGRNEQFF. The chain is built from TRBV4-1 and TRBJ2-1; 14 bases match TRBD2. Germline CDR1 MGHRA, CDR2 YSYEKL. CDR3 length equals 17 residues. The trim removed 1 base at V and 7 bases at J, leaving 6 bases unmatched.

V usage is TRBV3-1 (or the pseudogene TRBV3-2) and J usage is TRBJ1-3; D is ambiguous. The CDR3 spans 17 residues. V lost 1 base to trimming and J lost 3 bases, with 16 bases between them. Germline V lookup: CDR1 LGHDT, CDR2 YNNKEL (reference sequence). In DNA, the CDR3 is TGTGCCAGCAGCCAAGTACTGGGGTCGGGAGGTGGAAACACCATATATTTT. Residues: CASSQVLGSGGGNTIYF.

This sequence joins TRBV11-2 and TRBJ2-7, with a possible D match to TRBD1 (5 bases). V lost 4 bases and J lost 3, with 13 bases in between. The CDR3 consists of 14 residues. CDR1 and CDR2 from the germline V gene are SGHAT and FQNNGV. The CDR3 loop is CASSSGLVLYEQYF. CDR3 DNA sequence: TGTGCCAGCAGCTCAGGGTTAGTTCTCTACGAGCAGTACTTC. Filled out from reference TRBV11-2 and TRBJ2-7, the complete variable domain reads EAGVAQSPRYKIIEKRQSVAFWCNPISGHATLYWYQQILGQGPKLLIQFQNNGVVDDSQLPKDRFSAERLKGVDSTLKIQPAKLEDSAVYLCASSSGLVLYEQYFGPGTRLTVT.

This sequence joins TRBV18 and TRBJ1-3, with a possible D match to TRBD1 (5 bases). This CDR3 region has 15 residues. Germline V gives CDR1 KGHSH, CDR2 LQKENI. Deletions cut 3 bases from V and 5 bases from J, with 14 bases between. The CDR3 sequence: CASSPLDSFRNTIYF. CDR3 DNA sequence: TGTGCCAGCTCACCCCTCGACAGTTTCCGAAACACCATATATTTT.

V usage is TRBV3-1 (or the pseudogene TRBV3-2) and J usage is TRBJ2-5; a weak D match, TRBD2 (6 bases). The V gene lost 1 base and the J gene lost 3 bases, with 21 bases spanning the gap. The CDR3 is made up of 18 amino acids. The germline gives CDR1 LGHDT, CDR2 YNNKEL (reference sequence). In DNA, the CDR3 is TGTGCCAGCAGCCAAGGAAGCCACGGGATGCCGGGGGAAGAGACCCAGTACTTC. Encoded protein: CASSQGSHGMPGEETQYF.

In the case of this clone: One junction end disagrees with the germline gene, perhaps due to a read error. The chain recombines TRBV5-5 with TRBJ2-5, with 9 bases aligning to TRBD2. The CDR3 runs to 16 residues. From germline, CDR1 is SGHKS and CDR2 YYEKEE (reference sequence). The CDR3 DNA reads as TGTGCCAGCAACTTGATTAGCGGGAGAGGCGGAGAGACCCAGTACTTC. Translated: CASNLISGRGGETQYF.

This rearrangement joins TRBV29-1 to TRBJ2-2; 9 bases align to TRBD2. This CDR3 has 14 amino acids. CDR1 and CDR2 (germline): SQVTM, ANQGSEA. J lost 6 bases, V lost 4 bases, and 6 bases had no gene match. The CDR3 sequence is CSVGRSGGSGELFF. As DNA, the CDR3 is TGCAGCGTTGGGAGGAGCGGGGGGTCCGGGGAGCTGTTTTTT.

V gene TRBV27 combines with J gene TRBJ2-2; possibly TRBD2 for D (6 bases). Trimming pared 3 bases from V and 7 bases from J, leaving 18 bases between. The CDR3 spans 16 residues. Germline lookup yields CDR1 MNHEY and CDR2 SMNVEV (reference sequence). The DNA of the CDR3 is TGTGCCAGCAGTTTTATCGGGGGAGGCAAAGACGGGGAGCTGTTTTTT. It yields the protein CASSFIGGGKDGELFF.

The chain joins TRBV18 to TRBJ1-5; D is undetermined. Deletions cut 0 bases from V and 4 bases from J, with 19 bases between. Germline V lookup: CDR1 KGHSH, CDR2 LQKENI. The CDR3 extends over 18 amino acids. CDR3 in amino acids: CASSPPFYGKTGNQPQHF. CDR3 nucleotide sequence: TGTGCCAGCTCACCACCTTTTTACGGCAAGACGGGGAATCAGCCCCAGCATTTT.

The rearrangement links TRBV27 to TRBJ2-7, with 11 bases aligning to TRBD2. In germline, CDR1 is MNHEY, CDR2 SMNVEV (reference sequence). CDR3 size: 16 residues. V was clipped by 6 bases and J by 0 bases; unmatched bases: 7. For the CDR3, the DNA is TGTGCCAGCAGCCGGGGGACTAGCGGAAGCTCCTACGAGCAGTACTTC. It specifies CASSRGTSGSSYEQYF.

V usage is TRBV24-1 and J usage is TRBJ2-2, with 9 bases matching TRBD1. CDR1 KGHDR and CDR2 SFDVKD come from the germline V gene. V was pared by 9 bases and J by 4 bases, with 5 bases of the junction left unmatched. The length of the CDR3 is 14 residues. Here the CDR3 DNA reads TGTGCCACCTATCACAGGGGGCCCACCGGGGAGCTGTTTTTT. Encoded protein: CATYHRGPTGELFF.